This TCR beta chain was captured by sequencing in a study of persistence of HIV-infected CD4 T cells. Study-wide findings and caveats: CMV- and Gag-responding cells had lower TCRbeta richness than CD3/CD28-responding cells.

V lost 10 bases and J lost 3, with 13 bases in between. The germline V gene has CDR1 MNHNY and CDR2 SVGAGI (reference sequence). The CDR3 is 12 amino acids. In the case of this clone: Antigen: not known.

This was the immunoSEQ version 4 assay in survey mode. Only in-frame clones appear in the TCRdb table, and some are missing; sequencing was by immunoSEQ multiplex PCR. Here the sample spans tens of thousands of clones, around 75% being singletons. Lysates of CMV-infected fibroblasts at 10 ug/mL stimulated these cells. Memory cells lacking CD40L and CD69 with high CD45RO were sorted. Sequences were derived from CD4+ T cells sorted from PBMCs after approximately 19-hour stimulation, sampled from a patient who received antiretroviral therapy. The chain recombines TRBV6-6 with TRBJ2-7, with D maybe TRBD2 (5 bases). This TCR derives from an adult man with HIV who was CMV-seropositive. CDR3 nucleotide sequence: TGTGCCATTTCTACGGGGAACTACGAGCAGTACTTC. Its translation is CAISTGNYEQYF.